This T cell receptor beta chain was recovered during a study of cytomegalovirus exposure and HLA in healthy donors. Study observations and caveats: TCR beta chains numbering more than 150 were designated cytomegalovirus-associated. Rarity held for most TCR sequences, but there were some public TCRs that occurred in many donors. Confirmation was obtained in vitro that a few CMV-associated chains are specific for CMV antigens.

Turning to this clone: Its cognate antigen is unknown. The same CDR3 arises from other DNA sequences in this sample as well.

Germline values: CDR1 DFQATT, CDR2 SNEGSKA (reference sequence). V was cut by 6 bases and J by 5 bases, with 10 bases left in between. CDR3 length: 11 amino acids. TCRdb keeps only in-frame clones here, not all; method: immunoSEQ multiplex PCR. In the table there are about 150,000 clones, about 89% of which are singletons. What was sequenced was PBMCs. The receptor was derived from a woman between 18 and 29 years old in good health and CMV-seropositive. This chain links TRBV20-1 with TRBJ2-5; D perhaps matches TRBD2 (6 bases). The DNA of the CDR3 is TGCAGTGCGGATCGGGAGGAGACCCAGTACTTC. It encodes CSADREETQYF.